The clone carrying this T cell receptor (beta chain) occurred a few times. Its specificity is unknown. Germline lookup yields CDR1 MGHRA and CDR2 YSYEKL. The CDR3 loop spans 18 amino acids. Trimming pared 2 bases from V and 2 bases from J, leaving 20 bases between. This sample was taken from a study of identifying expanded T cells in peripheral blood. Only in-frame clones appear in the TCRdb table, and some are missing; sequencing was by immunoSEQ multiplex PCR. Of 70,000 to 100,000 clones listed, approximately 86% are singletons. Healthy donors had no documented immune events, such as infections, while sampled. Study-wide points: Technical replicates showed around 1.2 changed clones; about 2 weeks approximately 15; four weeks 19.

The sample was blood. The TCR originated in a person aged 18 to 75 in good health. The J gene is TRBJ2-3, the V gene TRBV4-1; TRBD1 might be the D (5 bases). This CDR3 is CASSQPPRAAEVTDTQYF. In nucleotides, the CDR3 is TGCGCCAGCAGCCAACCACCCAGGGCGGCAGAAGTCACAGATACGCAGTATTTT.